The 15 T cell receptor beta chains below come from one sample, sequenced in a study of T cell changes during pregnancy in multiple sclerosis. TCRdb keeps only in-frame clones here, not all; method: immunoSEQ multiplex PCR. The data show around 35,000 clones, roughly 90% seen once. The source was CD8+ T cells from peripheral blood mononuclear cells, collected after pregnancy. Receptors were obtained from a female donor with multiple sclerosis, enrolled in a pregnancy study.

This clone was counted once. The genes are TRBV14 and TRBJ2-1, with a weak D call TRBD2 (6 bases). V was clipped by 2 bases and J by 4 bases, with 9 bases between them. Germline V lookup: CDR1 SGHDN, CDR2 FVKESK. The CDR3 runs to 14 residues. The CDR3 protein is CASSQRDFYNEQFF. CDR3 bases: TGTGCCAGCAGCCAACGGGACTTTTACAATGAGCAGTTCTTC. Variable domain in full (rest from reference TRBV14 and TRBJ2-1): EAGVTQFPSHSVIEKGQTVTLRCDPISGHDNLYWYRRVMGKEIKFLLHFVKESKQDESGMPNNRFLAERTGGTYSTLKVQPAELEDSGVYFCASSQRDFYNEQFFGPGTRLTVL.

The rearrangement links TRBV9 to TRBJ2-5; 9 nucleotides agree with TRBD1. Germline loops: CDR1 SGDLS, CDR2 YYNGEE. The CDR3 loop spans 15 amino acids. The V segment lost 5 bases and the J segment 2 bases; nucleotides outside the gene matches: 7. The CDR3 spells CASREGGQGQETQYF. CDR3 coding DNA: TGTGCCAGCAGAGAGGGGGGACAGGGACAAGAGACCCAGTACTTC.

This clone was observed a few times. This chain uses TRBV2 with TRBJ1-5, with D unclear. The V end lost 6 bases, the J end lost 4 bases, and 13 bases lay between the germline ends. CDR3 length: 14 residues. Germline CDR1 is SNHLY and CDR2 is FYNNEI. This CDR3 reads CASRLPLANQPQHF. CDR3 sequence (DNA): TGTGCCAGCAGGTTGCCCTTAGCGAATCAGCCCCAGCATTTT.

The CDR3 nucleotides read TGTGCCAGCAGCCAGGGGACAGACCCCTACGAGCAGTACTTC. Its translation: CASSQGTDPYEQYF. The chain has TRBV7-6 and TRBJ2-7; TRBD1 aligns across 7 bases. Per the germline V gene, CDR1 is SGHVS and CDR2 is FNYEAQ. V lost 5 bases to trimming and J lost 2 bases; unmatched junction nucleotides: 6. The CDR3 extends over 14 amino acids.

The chain joins TRBV9 to TRBJ1-2; 9 bases align to TRBD1. CDR1 is SGDLS and CDR2 is YYNGEE in the germline V gene. The CDR3 contains 16 residues. Germline trimming cut 2 bases from V and 4 bases from J; bases unmatched to any gene: 9. The CDR3 coding sequence is TGTGCCAGCAGCGTTACCGGGACAGGGAATCTCTATGGCTACACCTTC. Translation: CASSVTGTGNLYGYTF.

V and J are TRBV12-5 and TRBJ2-3; the D gene is possibly TRBD1 (6 bases). Germline loops: CDR1 LGHNT, CDR2 FRNRAP. The germline V and J ends were trimmed by 5 bases and 4 bases, with 16 bases remaining between them. The CDR3 sequence is 15 residues long. The CDR3 here is CASGPGDRPADTQYF. The CDR3 DNA is TGTGCTAGTGGTCCAGGGGACCGTCCCGCAGATACGCAGTATTTT.

The chain has TRBV20-1 and TRBJ1-1; D not resolved. From germline, CDR1 is DFQATT and CDR2 SNEGSKA (reference sequence). This CDR3 contains 11 residues. The germline V and J ends were trimmed by 8 bases and 2 bases, with 9 bases remaining between them. The CDR3 region is CSSRFNTEAFF. DNA for the CDR3: TGCAGTTCGAGGTTTAACACTGAAGCTTTCTTT.

The chain employs TRBV5-4 and TRBJ2-2; D call uncertain. The CDR3 runs to 13 residues. Trimming removed 9 bases at V and 3 bases at J, with 12 bases between. Germline loops: CDR1 SGHNT, CDR2 YYREEE (reference sequence). CDR3 sequence reads: CATEDLDTGELFF. For the CDR3, the DNA is TGTGCCACCGAAGACTTGGACACCGGGGAGCTGTTTTTT.

The chain combines TRBV5-4 with TRBJ1-5; D gene ambiguous. Germline assignment: CDR1 SGHNT and CDR2 YYREEE (reference sequence). CDR3 size: 12 residues. Deletions cut 3 bases from V and 6 bases from J, with 7 bases between. CDR3 bases: TGTGCCAGCAGCTCCGGCGGTCAGCCCCAGCATTTT. Its translation is CASSSGGQPQHF.

The V gene is TRBV7-6, the J gene TRBJ2-1, with 10 bases aligning to TRBD1. The V gene's germline CDR1 is SGHVS and CDR2 FNYEAQ. This CDR3 contains 18 residues. The V and J ends lost 0 bases and 5 bases, in that order; junction bases with no gene match: 10. The CDR3 spells CASSLAGPPGTGDNEQFF. CDR3 nucleotide sequence: TGTGCCAGCAGCTTAGCGGGGCCCCCCGGGACAGGGGACAATGAGCAGTTCTTC. The full variable domain, with the rest looked up from reference TRBV7-6 and TRBJ2-1, is GAGVSQSPRYKVTKRGQDVALRCDPISGHVSLYWYRQALGQGPEFLTYFNYEAQQDKSGLPNDRFSAERPEGSISTLTIQRTEQRDSAMYRCASSLAGPPGTGDNEQFFGPGTRLTVL.

The chain couples TRBV19 to TRBJ2-1, with 8 bases identical to TRBD2. Germline V gives CDR1 LNHDA, CDR2 SQIVND (reference sequence). Trimming at V came to 6 bases and at J to 0 bases, leaving 7 bases not matched to a gene. This CDR3 spans 16 amino acids. CDR3 region: CASSKSGGRSYNEQFF. The DNA for the CDR3 is TGTGCCAGTAGCAAGAGCGGGGGACGCTCCTACAATGAGCAGTTCTTC.

The chain combines TRBV15 with TRBJ2-1; D is undetermined. V dropped 0 bases and J dropped 5 bases, with 8 bases sitting between them. CDR1 LNHNV and CDR2 YYDKDF come from the germline V gene (reference sequence). The CDR3 has 14 amino acids. As DNA, the CDR3 is TGTGCCACCAGCAGAGATGTGGCGGACAATGAGCAGTTCTTC. This encodes CATSRDVADNEQFF.

In DNA form, the CDR3 reads TGTGCCAGCAGTTTATCTGTGAACAGGGGAAACGAGCAGTACTTC. This sequence encodes CASSLSVNRGNEQYF. This sequence joins TRBV27 and TRBJ2-7; TRBD1 matches at 7 bases. Germline loops: CDR1 MNHEY, CDR2 SMNVEV (reference sequence). The CDR3 consists of 15 residues. The V segment lost 0 bases and the J segment 5 bases; nucleotides outside the gene matches: 7.

The chain joins TRBV6-1 to TRBJ2-7, with D perhaps matching TRBD1 (5 bases). The CDR3 spans 15 residues. Trimming took 1 base from V and 9 from J, leaving 19 bases between them. Germline-derived CDR1 and CDR2 are MNHNS and SASEGT. CDR3 in DNA: TGTGCCAGCAGTGAAGGGACGGACACTATAACTGGGCAGTACTTC. Protein: CASSEGTDTITGQYF.

The V call is TRBV23-1, the J call TRBJ2-7; D perhaps matches TRBD2 (6 bases). TRBV23-1 is marked as an open reading frame, function uncertain. With 1 base removed from V and 3 bases from J, the gap between germline ends came to 13 bases. This CDR3 spans 15 amino acids. This chain's CDR3 is CASSQWGDGYYEQYF. In nucleotides, the CDR3 is TGCGCCAGCAGTCAATGGGGGGACGGATACTACGAGCAGTACTTC.